One and the same sample provided the 31 T cell receptor beta chains below, sequenced in a study of chemoradiotherapy in HPV16-positive cancers. Repertoires were generated with immunoSEQ multiplex PCR, while TCRdb's copy carries only in-frame clones and drops some. The data contain roughly 14,000 clones, around nine tenths of them singletons. The sample here was tumor tissue, taken from a patient who underwent chemoradiotherapy. The receptor source for this set is a human donor with HPV-associated anogenital cancer.

V usage is TRBV5-6 and J usage is TRBJ2-7; D call uncertain. From germline, CDR1 is SGHDT and CDR2 YYEEEE. The V end was cut by 0 bases, the J end by 2 bases, with 12 bases between. The CDR3 length is 15 residues. CDR3 amino acids: CASSLGLAAAYEQYF. For the CDR3, the DNA is TGTGCCAGCAGCTTGGGCCTTGCGGCAGCCTACGAGCAGTACTTC. Full variable domain (remainder filled in from reference TRBV5-6 and TRBJ2-7): DAGVTQSPTHLIKTRGQQVTLRCSPKSGHDTVSWYQQALGQGPQFIFQYYEEEERQRGNFPDRFSGHQFPNYSSELNVNALLLGDSALYLCASSLGLAAAYEQYFGPGTRLTVT.

This chain links TRBV5-6 with TRBJ1-1; 9 bases match TRBD1. This CDR3 has 14 residues. The trim removed 0 bases at V and 8 bases at J, leaving 5 bases unmatched. CDR1 is SGHDT, CDR2 YYEEEE, per germline. The CDR3 sequence: CASSLGQGVSEAFF. CDR3 sequence (DNA): TGTGCCAGCAGCTTGGGACAGGGGGTTTCGGAAGCTTTCTTT. The full variable domain, in which reference TRBV5-6 and TRBJ1-1 provide the parts outside the CDR3, is DAGVTQSPTHLIKTRGQQVTLRCSPKSGHDTVSWYQQALGQGPQFIFQYYEEEERQRGNFPDRFSGHQFPNYSSELNVNALLLGDSALYLCASSLGQGVSEAFFGQGTRLTVV.

This rearrangement joins TRBV9 to TRBJ1-1; 8 nucleotides agree with TRBD1. The germline gives CDR1 SGDLS, CDR2 YYNGEE. CDR3 length: 13 amino acids. V shed 7 bases and J 4 bases; nucleotides not matched to a gene: 6. This CDR3 reads CASSSTGVTEAFF. In DNA, the CDR3 is TGTGCCAGCTCGTCGACAGGGGTCACTGAAGCTTTCTTT.

The chain combines TRBV6-1 with TRBJ1-1; 7 bases line up with TRBD1. Germline-derived CDR1 and CDR2 are MNHNS and SASEGT. V dropped 9 bases and J dropped 4; count of bases not matched to a gene: 5. The CDR3 consists of 12 residues. The CDR3 spells CASKGAGTEAFF. The CDR3 nucleotides read TGTGCCAGTAAGGGGGCTGGCACTGAAGCTTTCTTT.

This clone has more than one count but fewer than ten. The chain couples TRBV7-6 to TRBJ2-7, with 9 bases fitting TRBD1. V dropped 2 bases and J dropped 5; count of bases not matched to a gene: 4. The germline V gene encodes CDR1 SGHVS and CDR2 FNYEAQ. CDR3 length: 14 amino acids. DNA of the CDR3: TGTGCCAGCAGCTTAACCGGGACAGGGAACGAGCAGTACTTC. This sequence encodes CASSLTGTGNEQYF.

This clone occurred once. The chain combines TRBV4-2 with TRBJ2-3, with unresolved D. Trimming removed 4 bases from V and 7 bases from J, with 9 bases in between. The CDR3 totals 12 residues. In germline, CDR1 is LGHNA, CDR2 YNFKEQ. The chain's CDR3 is CASSPEKHTQYF. The CDR3 DNA sequence: TGTGCCAGCAGCCCCGAGAAGCATACGCAGTATTTT.

The gene calls are TRBV12-5 and TRBJ2-7, with 8 bases lining up with TRBD1. Trimming cost V 7 bases and J 0 bases; bases outside gene matches: 5. Germline V gene sequence: CDR1 LGHNT, CDR2 FRNRAP. The CDR3 loop spans 14 amino acids. The CDR3 coding sequence is TGTGCTAGTGCTAGGGACAGGAACTCCTACGAGCAGTACTTC. As protein: CASARDRNSYEQYF.

This clone was counted a few times. The chain links TRBV6-6 to TRBJ1-1, with D maybe TRBD1 (6 bases). V shed 10 bases and J shed 1 base, with 13 bases lying between them. The CDR3 consists of 13 residues. Germline V lookup: CDR1 MNHNY, CDR2 SVGAGI (reference sequence). CDR3 sequence: CAIQRGGNTEAFF. The DNA of the CDR3 is TGTGCCATCCAGAGGGGGGGGAACACTGAAGCTTTCTTT.

The chain links TRBV27 to TRBJ2-1; TRBD2 matches 14 bases. This CDR3 comprises 14 residues. Germline V lookup: CDR1 MNHEY, CDR2 SMNVEV (reference sequence). Unmatched junction bases numbered 7, after V lost 8 bases and J lost 10 bases. CDR3 in DNA: TGTGCCAGCGCGGAGGGACTAGCGGGAGTGGAGCAGTTCTTC. It translates to CASAEGLAGVEQFF.

V is TRBV6-1 and J is TRBJ1-2; the match to TRBD1 covers 8 bases. The CDR3 consists of 16 residues. Germline V gives CDR1 MNHNS, CDR2 SASEGT. V dropped 4 bases and J dropped 4; count of bases not matched to a gene: 11. The CDR3 loop reads CASSGVTGDVGYGYTF. Written as DNA, the CDR3 is TGTGCCAGCAGTGGAGTGACAGGGGACGTAGGCTATGGCTACACCTTC.

J is TRBJ2-7 and V is TRBV2; tentatively, D is TRBD2 (6 bases). The CDR3 covers 14 residues. V lost 5 bases and J lost 5, with 16 bases in between. Germline V CDR1 and CDR2: SNHLY, FYNNEI. CDR3 sequence: CASSSGTSSNEQYF. The CDR3 coding sequence is TGTGCCAGCAGTTCCGGGACTTCATCCAACGAGCAGTACTTC.

The rearrangement joins TRBV7-6 to TRBJ2-1; D may be TRBD2 (6 bases). The CDR3 runs 14 residues. Looked up from germline, CDR1 is SGHVS and CDR2 is FNYEAQ. Trimming left V 0 bases short and J 8 bases short, with 11 bases between. The chain's CDR3 is CASSLAGGGDEQFF. CDR3 nucleotides: TGTGCCAGCAGCTTAGCGGGAGGAGGCGATGAGCAGTTCTTC.

This chain's CDR3 is CASSHKAGGNYGYTF. Written as DNA, the CDR3 is TGTGCCAGCAGCCACAAAGCAGGGGGTAACTATGGCTACACCTTC. The chain links TRBV7-2 to TRBJ1-2, with TRBD1 matching 7 bases. J gave up 1 base and V 5 bases, and 7 bases lay outside the gene matches. The CDR3 extends over 15 amino acids. Germline values: CDR1 SGHTA, CDR2 FQGNSA.

J is TRBJ2-2 and V is TRBV19; D may be TRBD1 (5 bases). Germline V gene sequence: CDR1 LNHDA, CDR2 SQIVND (reference sequence). Trimming cost V 5 bases and J 8 bases, with 21 bases left between them. The CDR3 has 16 residues. CDR3 bases: TGTGCCAGTAGTTTCGGGCCCGCCAGGGAAGCGGGGGAGCTGTTTTTT. As protein: CASSFGPAREAGELFF.

Comments on this clone: Compared with germline, one end of the junction differs, possibly owing to a read error. This sequence joins TRBV6-1 and TRBJ2-5; tentative D call: TRBD2 (6 bases). The CDR3 spans 14 residues. Germline V gene data show CDR1 as MNHNS and CDR2 as SASEGT. The CDR3 DNA is TGTGCCAGCAGTGAAGCGCTAGCGAAAGAGGCCCAGTACTTC. This encodes CASSEALAKEAQYF.

This sequence joins TRBV27 and TRBJ1-5; D is possibly TRBD1 (5 bases). Germline assignment: CDR1 MNHEY and CDR2 SMNVEV (reference sequence). The CDR3 is 12 residues long. Trimming took off 2 bases at V and 9 bases at J, with 8 bases between the two ends. CDR3 coding DNA: TGTGCCAGCAGTTTAGGTCAGGGGCCCCAGCATTTT. This translates into CASSLGQGPQHF.

The CDR3 spells CASSWSGRTDTQYF. In DNA form, the CDR3 reads TGTGCCAGCAGCTGGAGCGGACGCACAGATACGCAGTATTTT. The chain has TRBV7-6 and TRBJ2-3; the D gene is possibly TRBD2 (5 bases). V was pared by 4 bases and J by 1 base, with 9 bases between. The CDR3 length is 14 residues. Germline V lookup: CDR1 SGHVS, CDR2 FNYEAQ.

The chain recombines TRBV7-6 with TRBJ1-4; the match to TRBD1 covers 11 bases. CDR1 is SGHVS, CDR2 FNYEAQ, per germline. The CDR3 extends over 15 amino acids. J was trimmed by 12 bases and V by 1 base; bases with no gene match: 7. The CDR3 DNA reads as TGTGCCAGCAGCTTAGTTGGGGACAGGGGGAGTGAACTGTTTTTT. Its protein product is CASSLVGDRGSELFF.

Here the CDR3 DNA reads TGTGCCAGCAGCTTACTATGGGTAGGTCAGCCCCAGCATTTT. This codes for CASSLLWVGQPQHF. V usage is TRBV7-8 and J usage is TRBJ1-5; D is undetermined. CDR3 length: 14 amino acids. V was clipped by 2 bases and J by 6 bases, with 11 bases between them. Germline V gene lookup returns CDR1 SGHVS and CDR2 FQNEAQ.

The rearrangement joins TRBV5-8 to TRBJ1-1; no firm D call. Germline CDR1 and CDR2: SGHTS and YDEGEE. The V end was cut by 4 bases, the J end by 5 bases, with 21 bases between. This CDR3 has 16 residues. The CDR3, as DNA: TGTGCCAGCAGCCAGAGGGCAGGAGGGAGAGAAACTGAAGCTTTCTTT. This encodes CASSQRAGGRETEAFF.

The J gene is TRBJ2-5, the V gene TRBV7-8, with D possibly TRBD1 on 5 matching bases. Judging by the DNA end, TRBJ2-7 fits better; the J call may be wrong. Germline V lookup: CDR1 SGHVS, CDR2 FQNEAQ. This CDR3 is 12 amino acids long. CDR3 coding DNA: TGTGCCAGCAGCGGCAGGGACTACGAGCAGTACTTC. This translates into CASSGRDYEQYF.

V gene TRBV30 combines with J gene TRBJ1-4; no firm D call. Germline assignment: CDR1 GTSNPN and CDR2 SVGIG (reference sequence). Trimming removed 2 bases at V and 9 bases at J, with 7 bases between. The CDR3 runs 11 residues. The CDR3 protein is CAWSKGQKLFF. CDR3 in DNA: TGTGCCTGGAGTAAAGGACAAAAACTGTTTTTT.

The chain has TRBV4-3 and TRBJ1-3, with D unclear. The germline CDR1 and CDR2 sequences are LGHNA and YSLEER. Trimming left V 0 bases short and J 4 bases short, with 4 bases between. The CDR3 spans 13 residues. DNA for the CDR3: TGCGCCAGCAGCCAAGAACAGGGAAACACCATATATTTT. Translated, it gives CASSQEQGNTIYF.

The gene calls are TRBV11-3 and TRBJ2-3, with 9 nucleotides matching TRBD2. The germline gives CDR1 SGHNT, CDR2 YENEEA. Germline trimming cut 4 bases from V and 2 bases from J; bases unmatched to any gene: 1. This CDR3 has 14 residues. The CDR3 nucleotides read TGTGCCAGCAGCTCTAGCGGGACCACAGATACGCAGTATTTT. Protein product: CASSSSGTTDTQYF.

Here the CDR3 reads CASSDRVRTYEQYF. In DNA form, the CDR3 reads TGTGCCAGCAGTGACAGGGTACGGACCTACGAGCAGTACTTC. V and J are TRBV2 and TRBJ2-7; D is perhaps TRBD1 (5 bases). Germline loops: CDR1 SNHLY, CDR2 FYNNEI. V lost 3 bases and J lost 2, with 11 bases in between. The CDR3 sequence is 14 residues long.

The V gene is TRBV6-1, the J gene TRBJ1-1, with D possibly TRBD1 on 5 matching bases. Germline CDR1 MNHNS, CDR2 SASEGT. This CDR3 is 14 amino acids long. Trimming took off 2 bases at V and 5 bases at J, with 12 bases between the two ends. CDR3 protein: CASSELGDGTEAFF. DNA of the CDR3: TGTGCCAGCAGTGAACTAGGGGACGGTACTGAAGCTTTCTTT.

The chain recombines TRBV5-1 with TRBJ1-2, with a weak D call TRBD1 (5 bases). The germline gives CDR1 SGHRS, CDR2 YFSETQ. V lost 4 bases, J lost 8 bases, and 18 bases lay in between. This CDR3 spans 14 amino acids. CDR3 in amino acids: CASSPGDRGSGYTF. As DNA, the CDR3 is TGCGCCAGCAGCCCAGGTGACCGGGGCAGCGGCTACACCTTC.

This chain connects TRBV2 to TRBJ2-2; D is uncertain. Between the trimmed V and J ends, which lost 3 bases and 6 bases, there was a span of 14 bases. This CDR3 spans 15 amino acids. The V gene's germline CDR1 is SNHLY and CDR2 FYNNEI. The CDR3 coding sequence is TGTGCCAGCAGTGACGGAAAAGTTCTCCCCGGGGAGCTGTTTTTT. As protein: CASSDGKVLPGELFF.

This chain connects TRBV5-1 to TRBJ1-5; a weak D match, TRBD1 (5 bases). CDR3 length: 15 residues. Trimming shortened V by 4 bases and J by 0 bases, and 11 bases separated the two germline ends. Germline V gene sequence: CDR1 SGHRS, CDR2 YFSETQ. The CDR3 sequence: CASSPGANSNQPQHF. CDR3 sequence (DNA): TGCGCCAGCAGCCCCGGGGCAAATAGCAATCAGCCCCAGCATTTT.

The V and J genes are TRBV29-1 and TRBJ1-1, with D hard to call. In germline, CDR1 is SQVTM, CDR2 ANQGSEA. The CDR3 has 12 residues. The germline V and J ends were trimmed by 5 bases and 0 bases, with 7 bases remaining between them. As DNA, the CDR3 is TGCAGCGTTCGACACATGAACACTGAAGCTTTCTTT. Protein sequence: CSVRHMNTEAFF.

V is TRBV30 and J is TRBJ1-1, with D hard to call. The CDR3 has 11 amino acids. CDR1 and CDR2 from the germline V gene are GTSNPN and SVGIG (reference sequence). Trimming removed 1 base at V and 6 bases at J, with 6 bases between. Written as DNA, the CDR3 is TGTGCCTGGAGTGACGGGCCTGAAGCTTTCTTT. It is translated as CAWSDGPEAFF.